The sequence of this T cell receptor (beta chain) was determined in a study of shared clonotypes between healthy human individuals. The CDR3 is 10 residues long. This clone has more than one count but fewer than ten. Splitting of each subset's genomic DNA was done evenly across several immunoSEQ plates. Clones were sequenced by immunoSEQ multiplex PCR, and TCRdb holds only the in-frame ones, with some missing. The profile shows more than 150,000 clones, 90% to 95% of them singletons. Sequenced sample: naive CD4+ T cells sorted from blood. Subset in this sample: CD45RA+ positively selected. V gene TRBV1 combines with J gene TRBJ1-1. TRBV1 is a known pseudogene. This sequence originates from a woman aged 25 to 45 in good health. CDR3 nucleotide sequence: TGCACGGCAAGCGACACTGAAGCTTTCTTT. It translates to CTASDTEAFF.